Presented here are 5 T cell receptor beta chains from one specimen sequenced in a study of blood T cell repertoires in COVID-19. Sequencing was performed with immunoSEQ multiplex PCR; in TCRdb, only in-frame clones are kept and a portion is missing. This table holds fewer than 40,000 clones, 79% found once. Specimen: peripheral blood. The origin of the receptors is a man between 65 and 80 years old with acute or convalescent COVID-19.

The chain has TRBV28 and TRBJ1-1; 9 bases align to TRBD1. The CDR3 contains 14 residues. The V gene end was trimmed by 7 bases and the J gene end by 3 bases; junction bases not matched to a gene: 6. Germline-derived CDR1 and CDR2 are MDHEN and SYDVKM. The DNA of the CDR3 is TGTGCCAGCACCACAGGGGGCGCATACACTGAAGCTTTCTTT. Translation: CASTTGGAYTEAFF.

In DNA form, the CDR3 reads TGTGCCAGCAGTAAACTCGGACAGAGCAATCAGCCCCAGCATTTT. This translates into CASSKLGQSNQPQHF. The J gene is TRBJ1-5, the V gene TRBV6-5; TRBD1 is a possible D gene (6 bases). With 5 bases removed from V and 1 base from J, the gap between germline ends came to 12 bases. CDR1 is MNHEY, CDR2 SVGAGI, per germline. This CDR3 is 15 amino acids long.

This clone was detected only a few times. The chain employs TRBV6-5 and TRBJ2-7; 12 bases agree with TRBD2. Germline assignment: CDR1 MNHEY and CDR2 SVGAGI. The CDR3 covers 15 residues. Trimming removed 7 bases from V and 4 bases from J; junction bases left unmatched: 8. CDR3 bases: TGTGCCAGCAAGGAGTCTAGCGGGAGGGGATACGAGCAGTACTTC. Translated: CASKESSGRGYEQYF.

This rearrangement joins TRBV11-2 to TRBJ2-5; tentative D call: TRBD2 (7 bases). CDR3 length: 16 amino acids. Germline loops: CDR1 SGHAT, CDR2 FQNNGV. Trimming left V 1 base short and J 5 bases short, with 17 bases between. The CDR3 DNA is TGTGCCAGCAGCTTAGGAGGGGGGGCTTCCGGGGAGACCCAGTACTTC. It encodes CASSLGGGASGETQYF.

The chain combines TRBV5-1 with TRBJ2-4, with D possibly being TRBD2 (5 bases). The V gene's germline CDR1 is SGHRS and CDR2 YFSETQ. The CDR3 runs 15 residues. Trimming removed 0 bases at V and 2 bases at J, with 9 bases between. The CDR3 loop is CASSLAAGSKNIQYF. In nucleotides, the CDR3 is TGCGCCAGCAGCTTGGCCGCGGGTTCCAAAAACATTCAGTACTTC. Filled out from reference TRBV5-1 and TRBJ2-4, the complete variable domain reads KAGVTQTPRYLIKTRGQQVTLSCSPISGHRSVSWYQQTPGQGLQFLFEYFSETQRNKGNFPGRFSGRQFSNSRSEMNVSTLELGDSALYLCASSLAAGSKNIQYFGAGTRLSVL.